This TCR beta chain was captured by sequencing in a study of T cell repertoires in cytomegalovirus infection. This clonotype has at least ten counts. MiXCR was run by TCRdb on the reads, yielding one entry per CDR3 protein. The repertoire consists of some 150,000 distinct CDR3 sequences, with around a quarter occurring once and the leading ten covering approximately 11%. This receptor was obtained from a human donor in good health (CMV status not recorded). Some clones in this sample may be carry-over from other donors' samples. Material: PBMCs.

The CDR3 loop reads CASSSRRDTEAFF. The CDR3 coding sequence is TGTGCCAGCAGCTCTCGCAGGGACACTGAAGCTTTCTTT. V gene TRBV7-9 combines with J gene TRBJ1-1; a weak D match, TRBD1 (5 bases). Trimming cost V 4 bases and J 3 bases, with 9 bases left between them. This CDR3 spans 13 amino acids. Germline V gene data show CDR1 as SEHNR and CDR2 as FQNEAQ (reference sequence).